One sample yielded the 6 T cell receptor beta chains listed below, sequenced in a study of control samples from healthy donors and cancer patients (dated by TCRdb to the early 2020s). The library was made by the immunoSEQ multiplex PCR assay. TCRdb retrieved this table from immuneACCESS and kept in-frame rearrangements only. Not all clones are present; in checked studies, unresolved V genes account for under half, and no reason is known for the remainder. The sample includes around 72,000 clones, with about 80% observed a single time. Approximately 15% of the sample is in the top ten clones. The sample consisted of blood. The receptors derive from a man aged 50-60 years in good health.

The V call is TRBV27, the J call TRBJ2-1; D is perhaps TRBD1 (5 bases). V lost 5 bases and J lost 4, with 18 bases in between. The CDR3 extends over 16 amino acids. The V gene's germline CDR1 is MNHEY and CDR2 SMNVEV (reference sequence). The CDR3 reads CASSTRVQKFYNEQFF. For the CDR3, the DNA is TGTGCCAGCAGTACCAGGGTACAGAAGTTTTACAATGAGCAGTTCTTC.

This clone was seen only once. This rearrangement joins TRBV3-1 (or the pseudogene TRBV3-2) to TRBJ1-3; perhaps TRBD1 as D (6 bases). Trimming took 4 bases from V and 4 from J, leaving 11 bases between them. The length of the CDR3 is 14 residues. Germline V gene data show CDR1 as LGHDT and CDR2 as YNNKEL (reference sequence). For the CDR3, the DNA is TGTGCCAGCAGCCCCGAGGGGGGAGGAAACACCATATATTTT. Its translation is CASSPEGGGNTIYF.

The chain carries TRBV19 and TRBJ2-1, with D possibly being TRBD1 (5 bases). Germline assignment: CDR1 LNHDA and CDR2 SQIVND (reference sequence). This CDR3 comprises 13 residues. V lost 4 bases, J lost 6 bases, and 10 bases lay in between. CDR3 coding DNA: TGTGCCAGTAGTACAGGGTTGTTCAATGAGCAGTTCTTC. As protein: CASSTGLFNEQFF.

The rearrangement joins TRBV2 to TRBJ1-6; TRBD1 agrees at 7 bases. The CDR3 loop spans 16 amino acids. Germline V gene data show CDR1 as SNHLY and CDR2 as FYNNEI. V lost 2 bases, J lost 10 bases, and 11 bases stayed unmatched. The CDR3: CASSETGATFGSPLHF. CDR3 DNA: TGTGCCAGCAGTGAAACAGGGGCCACTTTCGGGTCACCCCTCCACTTT.

The CDR3 sequence is CASSTGLAGGTYEQYF. The CDR3 DNA sequence: TGTGCCAGTAGTACCGGACTAGCGGGCGGAACCTACGAGCAGTACTTC. This chain links TRBV19 with TRBJ2-7; 11 bases match TRBD2. This CDR3 has 16 residues. Germline lookup yields CDR1 LNHDA and CDR2 SQIVND (reference sequence). V was clipped by 4 bases and J by 2 bases; unmatched bases: 7.

The CDR3 region is CSASGRMGYEQYF. CDR3 sequence (DNA): TGCAGCGCCTCGGGCCGAATGGGCTACGAGCAGTACTTC. The genes are TRBV29-1 and TRBJ2-7; no clear D. Germline values: CDR1 SQVTM, CDR2 ANQGSEA. V was pared by 7 bases and J by 3 bases, with 16 bases between. The CDR3 consists of 13 residues.